Below are 30 T cell receptor beta chains sequenced from a single sample in a study of control samples from healthy donors and cancer patients. Clones were sequenced by immunoSEQ multiplex PCR, and TCRdb holds only the in-frame ones, with some missing. Of approximately 27,000 clones in the sample, roughly 85% are singletons; the top ten hold approximately 6.3%. Sequenced sample: PBMCs. These receptors originate from a woman aged 60-75 years with head and neck cancer.

This chain connects TRBV2 to TRBJ2-3, with 15 bases identical to TRBD2. V lost 4 bases to trimming and J lost 3 bases; unmatched junction nucleotides: 2. The CDR3 extends over 16 amino acids. From germline, CDR1 is SNHLY and CDR2 FYNNEI. The CDR3 DNA reads TGTGCCAGCAGTGGGGGACTAGCGGGAGGTACAGATACGCAGTATTTT. Its translation: CASSGGLAGGTDTQYF.

This rearrangement joins TRBV5-5 to TRBJ2-7; D not resolved. This CDR3 spans 15 amino acids. V gave up 3 bases and J gave up 7 bases, with 20 bases separating them. Looked up from germline, CDR1 is SGHKS and CDR2 is YYEKEE (reference sequence). CDR3 bases: TGTGCCAGCAGCTCGGCCGGAGCTGGGATCCTGGAGCAGTACTTC. Its protein product is CASSSAGAGILEQYF.

This chain links TRBV29-1 with TRBJ2-5; TRBD1 matches at 8 bases. The ends lost 2 bases at V and 6 bases at J; junction bases unmatched: 8. CDR1 SQVTM and CDR2 ANQGSEA come from the germline V gene. The CDR3 contains 14 residues. CDR3: CSVEKDRGAKTQYF. The CDR3 DNA follows: TGCAGCGTTGAAAAAGACAGGGGTGCGAAGACCCAGTACTTC. The complete variable domain, with remaining parts taken from reference TRBV29-1 and TRBJ2-5, reads SAVISQKPSRDICQRGTSLTIQCQVDSQVTMMFWYRQQPGQSLTLIATANQGSEATYESGFVIDKFPISRPNLTFSTLTVSNMSPEDSSIYLCSVEKDRGAKTQYFGPGTRLLVL.

This clone was observed a handful of times. This chain links TRBV6-1 with TRBJ2-7; D remains ambiguous. From germline, CDR1 is MNHNS and CDR2 SASEGT. V lost 0 bases and J 3 bases, leaving 6 bases between the germline ends. The CDR3 contains 13 residues. As DNA, the CDR3 is TGTGCCAGCAGTGAAGCGCCCAGCTACGAGCAGTACTTC. Translation: CASSEAPSYEQYF.

The chain links TRBV4-3 to TRBJ2-7; the D gene is possibly TRBD2 (5 bases). The CDR3 is 14 residues long. The germline gives CDR1 LGHNA, CDR2 YSLEER. Trimming took 4 bases from V and 4 from J, leaving 14 bases between them. For the CDR3, the DNA is TGCGCCAGCAGCCCCGGGGTAGGATCTTACGAGCAGTACTTC. Its protein is CASSPGVGSYEQYF.

The chain recombines TRBV7-8 with TRBJ1-1; unclear D gene. Germline V gives CDR1 SGHVS, CDR2 FQNEAQ. Trimming removed 1 base from V and 0 bases from J, with 6 bases in between. The CDR3 is made up of 14 amino acids. CDR3 region: CASSLGHLNTEAFF. As DNA, the CDR3 is TGTGCCAGCAGCTTAGGGCACCTGAACACTGAAGCTTTCTTT. The whole variable domain, remainder taken from reference TRBV7-8 and TRBJ1-1, is GAGVSQSPRYKVAKRGQDVALRCDPISGHVSLFWYQQALGQGPEFLTYFQNEAQLDKSGLPSDRFFAERPEGSVSTLKIQRTQQEDSAVYLCASSLGHLNTEAFFGQGTRLTVV.

This rearrangement joins TRBV18 to TRBJ2-2; tentative D call: TRBD1 (6 bases). The CDR3 spans 16 residues. V was clipped by 5 bases and J by 0 bases, with 13 bases between them. The germline gives CDR1 KGHSH, CDR2 LQKENI. The CDR3 bases are TGTGCCAGCTCATTAACTGGGACACCGAACACCGGGGAGCTGTTTTTT. Residues: CASSLTGTPNTGELFF.

This chain links TRBV5-6 with TRBJ1-1, with D tentatively TRBD1 (5 bases). The germline V and J ends were trimmed by 0 bases and 6 bases, with 12 bases remaining between them. Germline CDR1 reads SGHDT; CDR2 reads YYEEEE. The CDR3 covers 14 residues. The CDR3 loop is CASSLVGGIAEAFF. The CDR3 bases are TGTGCCAGCAGCTTGGTCGGGGGTATTGCTGAAGCTTTCTTT.

CDR3 DNA sequence: TGTGCCAGCAGCTGGAGTAAGGGGGCCTACGCTCAGCCCCAGCATTTT. Translated: CASSWSKGAYAQPQHF. The J gene is TRBJ1-5, the V gene TRBV5-6; 7 bases are shared with TRBD1. V lost 3 bases to trimming and J lost 6 bases; unmatched junction nucleotides: 12. Germline V gene sequence: CDR1 SGHDT, CDR2 YYEEEE. This CDR3 comprises 16 residues.

This chain links TRBV5-1 with TRBJ2-1; 9 bases align to TRBD2. Per the germline V gene, CDR1 is SGHRS and CDR2 is YFSETQ. This CDR3 has 15 amino acids. J gave up 8 bases and V 4 bases, and 10 bases lay outside the gene matches. This CDR3 reads CASSRGIAGVDEQFF. The CDR3 DNA follows: TGCGCCAGCAGCCGCGGGATAGCGGGAGTAGATGAGCAGTTCTTC.

This clone was seen more than once but under ten times. The chain is built from TRBV4-3 and TRBJ2-1; the match to TRBD1 covers 8 bases. V was pared by 5 bases and J by 3 bases, with 9 bases of the junction left unmatched. Germline V gene data show CDR1 as LGHNA and CDR2 as YSLEER. The CDR3 loop spans 16 amino acids. CDR3 coding DNA: TGCGCCAGCAGCACTACCGGGACAGGAGACTACAATGAGCAGTTCTTC. As protein: CASSTTGTGDYNEQFF.

This clone came up once. One end of the junction is discordant with germline, which a read error may explain. This chain uses TRBV7-9 with TRBJ2-3; D perhaps matches TRBD1 (5 bases). The CDR3 is made up of 16 amino acids. Per germline, CDR1 SEHNR and CDR2 FQNEAQ (reference sequence). The CDR3 sequence is CASRPEPLRSTGTQYF. In DNA form, the CDR3 reads TGTGCCAGCAGACCCGAACCCCTTCGTAGCACAGGTACGCAGTATTTT.

The rearrangement links TRBV7-8 to TRBJ1-2; D perhaps matches TRBD1 (6 bases). The CDR3 contains 12 residues. The ends were cut back, 5 bases at V and 8 bases at J, with 12 bases in the middle. The germline V gene has CDR1 SGHVS and CDR2 FQNEAQ. CDR3 DNA sequence: TGTGCCAGCAGCCCCAGGGGTGACGGCTACACCTTC. Translating gives CASSPRGDGYTF.

V gene TRBV29-1 combines with J gene TRBJ2-7, with 14 bases matching TRBD2. Per germline, CDR1 SQVTM and CDR2 ANQGSEA. The CDR3 spans 16 residues. Trimming at V came to 5 bases and at J to 7 bases, leaving 13 bases not matched to a gene. CDR3: CSVSSPGLAGAGEQYF. The CDR3 DNA follows: TGCAGCGTTAGCAGCCCGGGACTAGCGGGAGCGGGGGAGCAGTACTTC.

The V gene is TRBV5-5, the J gene TRBJ2-1; 14 nucleotides agree with TRBD2. This CDR3 comprises 15 residues. Germline-derived CDR1 and CDR2 are SGHKS and YYEKEE (reference sequence). J was trimmed by 7 bases and V by 6 bases; bases with no gene match: 6. In nucleotides, the CDR3 is TGTGCCAGCACCTGGGGGACTAGCGGGAGTAATGAGCAGTTCTTC. Its protein product is CASTWGTSGSNEQFF.

The chain recombines TRBV11-3 with TRBJ2-1, with 15 nucleotides matching TRBD2. Germline V CDR1 and CDR2: SGHNT, YENEEA. Losses at the gene ends were 4 bases for V and 9 bases for J; bases not matched to a gene: 7. CDR3 size: 16 residues. The CDR3 reads CASSYGTSGGRGEQFF. In DNA form, the CDR3 reads TGTGCCAGCAGCTACGGGACTAGCGGGGGGAGGGGTGAGCAGTTCTTC. Full variable domain (remainder filled in from reference TRBV11-3 and TRBJ2-1): EAGVVQSPRYKIIEKKQPVAFWCNPISGHNTLYWYLQNLGQGPELLIRYENEEAVDDSQLPKDRFSAERLKGVDSTLKIQPAELGDSAVYLCASSYGTSGGRGEQFFGPGTRLTVL.

The count of this clone is one. The rearrangement links TRBV5-6 to TRBJ2-1; the match to TRBD2 covers 9 bases. The germline CDR1 and CDR2 sequences are SGHDT and YYEEEE. The CDR3 totals 16 residues. V gave up 3 bases and J gave up 10 bases; unmatched junction bases: 14. This CDR3 reads CASSSLGLAPPMEQFF. The CDR3 DNA sequence: TGTGCCAGCAGCTCGCTCGGACTAGCGCCCCCTATGGAGCAGTTCTTC. Supplemented by reference TRBV5-6 and TRBJ2-1, the full variable domain reads DAGVTQSPTHLIKTRGQQVTLRCSPKSGHDTVSWYQQALGQGPQFIFQYYEEEERQRGNFPDRFSGHQFPNYSSELNVNALLLGDSALYLCASSSLGLAPPMEQFFGPGTRLTVL.

This chain joins TRBV7-8 and TRBJ2-7, with 7 bases aligning to TRBD2. Germline CDR1 SGHVS, CDR2 FQNEAQ. The ends lost 1 base at V and 5 bases at J; junction bases unmatched: 8. This CDR3 comprises 15 residues. The CDR3 DNA reads TGTGCCAGCAGCTTAGGGAGCGGGACGGCGAACGAGCAGTACTTC. The encoded protein is CASSLGSGTANEQYF.

The chain links TRBV15 to TRBJ1-4; D uncertain. Trimming pared 3 bases from V and 7 bases from J, leaving 15 bases between. From germline, CDR1 is LNHNV and CDR2 YYDKDF (reference sequence). The CDR3 is made up of 15 amino acids. The CDR3 is CATSRETGGGEKLFF. DNA for the CDR3: TGTGCCACCAGCAGGGAGACGGGAGGTGGTGAAAAACTGTTTTTT.

The chain combines TRBV4-1 with TRBJ1-2, with 7 bases fitting TRBD1. Trimming took 3 bases from V and 3 from J; bases not matched to a gene: 4. Germline assignment: CDR1 MGHRA and CDR2 YSYEKL. The CDR3 is 14 residues long. The CDR3: CASSQRQGDYGYTF. CDR3 nucleotides: TGCGCCAGCAGCCAGCGTCAGGGGGACTATGGCTACACCTTC.

In DNA form, the CDR3 reads TGTGCCAGCAGTGGAAGAACAGTCCAGGGAAGTCAGCCCCAGCATTTT. Protein product: CASSGRTVQGSQPQHF. The rearrangement uses TRBV2 and TRBJ1-5; possible D gene TRBD1, 5 bases. Germline CDR1 SNHLY, CDR2 FYNNEI. The CDR3 contains 16 residues. With 4 bases removed from V and 6 bases from J, the gap between germline ends came to 19 bases.

The rearrangement uses TRBV11-2 and TRBJ2-1; D may be TRBD1 (5 bases). Trimming removed 5 bases at V and 2 bases at J, with 10 bases between. Germline CDR1 is SGHAT and CDR2 is FQNNGV. This CDR3 is 14 amino acids long. The CDR3 nucleotides are TGTGCCAGCAGCCCCGACAGAACCTACAATGAGCAGTTCTTC. Amino acids: CASSPDRTYNEQFF.

In nucleotides, the CDR3 is TGTGCCAGCAGCTTGAGGAATAACTATGGCTACACCTTC. It specifies CASSLRNNYGYTF. The V call is TRBV5-6, the J call TRBJ1-2; D is ambiguous. Germline values: CDR1 SGHDT, CDR2 YYEEEE. This CDR3 is built from 13 residues. Trimming shortened V by 1 base and J by 1 base, and 5 bases separated the two germline ends.

This clone is judged medium-sized. The V call is TRBV6-1, the J call TRBJ2-2; 8 positions agree with TRBD2. V trimming: 3 bases; J trimming: 1 base; junction bases outside the gene matches: 10. CDR1 is MNHNS and CDR2 is SASEGT in the germline V gene. The CDR3 has 18 amino acids. The CDR3 protein is CASSDRTGTRGNTGELFF. The CDR3 DNA reads as TGTGCCAGCAGTGACCGAACCGGGACTAGAGGGAACACCGGGGAGCTGTTTTTT.

The chain employs TRBV9 and TRBJ2-7; TRBD1 matches 7 bases. V lost 7 bases, J lost 1 base, and 8 bases stayed unmatched. CDR1 is SGDLS, CDR2 YYNGEE, per germline. This CDR3 is 14 amino acids long. CDR3 residues: CASGRDSASYEQYF. The CDR3 DNA reads as TGTGCCAGCGGCCGGGACAGCGCATCCTACGAGCAGTACTTC.

The rearrangement joins TRBV5-4 to TRBJ2-3; D is perhaps TRBD2 (6 bases). Trimming removed 0 bases at V and 3 bases at J, with 8 bases between. There are 14 residues in the CDR3. Germline V gene data show CDR1 as SGHNT and CDR2 as YYREEE (reference sequence). The DNA for the CDR3 is TGTGCCAGCAGCTTGGGGGGGAGGACAGATACGCAGTATTTT. This sequence encodes CASSLGGRTDTQYF.

V and J are TRBV19 and TRBJ1-1; D is ambiguous. The CDR3 runs 11 residues. V lost 8 bases, J lost 0 bases, and 4 bases lay in between. Germline CDR1 is LNHDA and CDR2 is SQIVND (reference sequence). DNA for the CDR3: TGTGCCAGTCTAGTGAACACTGAAGCTTTCTTT. Protein product: CASLVNTEAFF.

The V call is TRBV9, the J call TRBJ2-5; 8 nucleotides agree with TRBD2. The CDR3 consists of 16 residues. CDR1 and CDR2 from the germline V gene are SGDLS and YYNGEE. J lost 1 base, V lost 0 bases, and 5 bases had no gene match. The CDR3 protein is CASSVAGLAGQETQYF. In nucleotides, the CDR3 is TGTGCCAGCAGCGTAGCGGGGCTAGCGGGCCAAGAGACCCAGTACTTC.

The V gene is TRBV5-1, the J gene TRBJ2-1; 9 bases are a match to TRBD2. The CDR3 has 16 amino acids. In germline, CDR1 is SGHRS, CDR2 YFSETQ. The V segment lost 0 bases and the J segment 5 bases; nucleotides outside the gene matches: 6. In nucleotides, the CDR3 is TGCGCCAGCAGCTTGGAGGCGGGAGGGTCTAACAATGAGCAGTTCTTC. It translates to CASSLEAGGSNNEQFF.

The J gene is TRBJ1-1, the V gene TRBV6-6; unclear D gene. Trimming took 6 bases from V and 4 from J, leaving 18 bases between them. Germline V lookup: CDR1 MNHNY, CDR2 SVGAGI (reference sequence). This CDR3 contains 15 residues. The CDR3 DNA sequence: TGTGCCAGCAGGACCTCGGACTCCCTTGGCACTGAAGCTTTCTTT. This codes for CASRTSDSLGTEAFF.